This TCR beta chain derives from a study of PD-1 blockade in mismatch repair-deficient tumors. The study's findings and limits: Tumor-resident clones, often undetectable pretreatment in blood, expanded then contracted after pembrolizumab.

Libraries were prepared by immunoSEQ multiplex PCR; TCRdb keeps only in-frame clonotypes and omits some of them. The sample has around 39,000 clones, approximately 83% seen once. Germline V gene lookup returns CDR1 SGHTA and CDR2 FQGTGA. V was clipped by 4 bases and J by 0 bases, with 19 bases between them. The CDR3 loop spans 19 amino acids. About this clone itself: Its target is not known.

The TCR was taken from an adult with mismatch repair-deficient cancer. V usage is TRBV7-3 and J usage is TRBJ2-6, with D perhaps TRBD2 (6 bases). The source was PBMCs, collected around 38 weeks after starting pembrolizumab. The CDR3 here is CASSSTGLGGPSGANVLTF. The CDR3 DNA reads TGTGCCAGCAGCTCAACGGGGCTCGGGGGACCCTCTGGGGCCAACGTCCTGACTTTC.